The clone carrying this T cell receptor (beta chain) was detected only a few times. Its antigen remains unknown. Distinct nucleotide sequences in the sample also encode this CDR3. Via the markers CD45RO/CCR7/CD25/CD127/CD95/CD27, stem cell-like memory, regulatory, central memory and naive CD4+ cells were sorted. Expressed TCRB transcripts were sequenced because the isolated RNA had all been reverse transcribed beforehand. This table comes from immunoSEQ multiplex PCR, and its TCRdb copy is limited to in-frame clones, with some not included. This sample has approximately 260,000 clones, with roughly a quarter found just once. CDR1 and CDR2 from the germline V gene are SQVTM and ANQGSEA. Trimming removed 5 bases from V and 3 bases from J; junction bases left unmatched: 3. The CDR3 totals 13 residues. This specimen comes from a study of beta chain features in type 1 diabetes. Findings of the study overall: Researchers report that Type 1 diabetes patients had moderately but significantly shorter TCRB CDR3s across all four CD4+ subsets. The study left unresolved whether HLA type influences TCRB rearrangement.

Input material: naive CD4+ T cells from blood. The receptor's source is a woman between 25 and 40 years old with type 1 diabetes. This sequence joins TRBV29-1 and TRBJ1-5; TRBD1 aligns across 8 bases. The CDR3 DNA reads TGCAGCGTTAGGACAGGGATCAATCAGCCCCAGCATTTT. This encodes CSVRTGINQPQHF. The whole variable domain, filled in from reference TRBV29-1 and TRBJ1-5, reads SAVISQKPSRDICQRGTSLTIQCQVDSQVTMMFWYRQQPGQSLTLIATANQGSEATYESGFVIDKFPISRPNLTFSTLTVSNMSPEDSSIYLCSVRTGINQPQHFGDGTRLSIL.